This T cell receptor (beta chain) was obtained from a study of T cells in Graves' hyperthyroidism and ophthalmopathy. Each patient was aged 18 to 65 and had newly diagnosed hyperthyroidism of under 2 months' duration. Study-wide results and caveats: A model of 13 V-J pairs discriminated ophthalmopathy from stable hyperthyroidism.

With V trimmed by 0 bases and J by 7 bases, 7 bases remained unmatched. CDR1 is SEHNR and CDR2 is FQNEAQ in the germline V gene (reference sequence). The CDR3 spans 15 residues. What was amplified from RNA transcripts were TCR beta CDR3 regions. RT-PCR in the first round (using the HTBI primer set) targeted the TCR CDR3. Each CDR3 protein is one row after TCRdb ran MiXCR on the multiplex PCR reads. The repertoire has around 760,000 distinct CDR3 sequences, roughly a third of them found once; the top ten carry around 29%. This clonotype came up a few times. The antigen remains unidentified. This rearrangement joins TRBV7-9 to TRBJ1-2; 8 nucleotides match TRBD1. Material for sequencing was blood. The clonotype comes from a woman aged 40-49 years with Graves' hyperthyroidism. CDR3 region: CASSLASQGAFGYTF. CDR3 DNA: TGTGCCAGCAGCTTAGCGAGTCAGGGGGCCTTTGGCTACACCTTC.